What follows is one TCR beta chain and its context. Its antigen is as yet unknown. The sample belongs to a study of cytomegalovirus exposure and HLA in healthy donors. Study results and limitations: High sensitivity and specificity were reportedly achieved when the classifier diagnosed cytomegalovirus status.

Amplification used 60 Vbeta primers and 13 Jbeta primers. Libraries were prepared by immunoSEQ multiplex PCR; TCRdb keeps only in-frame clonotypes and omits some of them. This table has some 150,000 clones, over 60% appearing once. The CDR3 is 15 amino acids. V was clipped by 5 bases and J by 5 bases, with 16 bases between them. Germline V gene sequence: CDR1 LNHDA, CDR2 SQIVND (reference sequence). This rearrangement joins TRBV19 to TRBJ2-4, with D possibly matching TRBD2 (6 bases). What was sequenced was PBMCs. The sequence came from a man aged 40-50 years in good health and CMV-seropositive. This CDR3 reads CASSRSNIAENIQYF. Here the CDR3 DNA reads TGTGCCAGTAGTCGATCCAATATAGCGGAAAACATTCAGTACTTC.